The 24 T cell receptor beta chains reported below all come from one sample, sequenced in a study of cytomegalovirus exposure and HLA in healthy donors. PCR used 60 Vbeta primers and 13 Jbeta primers. Measured with immunoSEQ multiplex PCR; TCRdb has only the in-frame clones, and not every one. The sample lists 90,000 to 110,000 clones, about four fifths occurring once. Sequencing was carried out using PBMCs. These receptors were taken from a man younger than 40 in good health and CMV-seronegative.

This chain connects TRBV7-2 to TRBJ1-5, with TRBD1 matching over 7 bases. The J segment lost 6 bases and the V segment lost 5 bases, leaving 10 bases of the junction unmatched. The CDR3 extends over 15 amino acids. Looked up from germline, CDR1 is SGHTA and CDR2 is FQGNSA. CDR3 in DNA: TGTGCCAGCAGCGTTAGACAGGGATCGGTTCAGCCCCAGCATTTT. It translates to CASSVRQGSVQPQHF. Together with reference TRBV7-2 and TRBJ1-5, the CDR3 gives the full variable domain: GAGVSQSPSNKVTEKGKDVELRCDPISGHTALYWYRQSLGQGLEFLIYFQGNSAPDKSGLPSDRFSAERTGGSVSTLTIQRTQQEDSAVYLCASSVRQGSVQPQHFGDGTRLSIL.

The J gene is TRBJ1-6, the V gene TRBV11-3; D might be TRBD1 (6 bases). Germline CDR1 reads SGHNT; CDR2 reads YENEEA. The V end was cut by 10 bases, the J end by 10 bases, with 17 bases between. The CDR3 is 13 residues long. The CDR3 spells CAIGGGDPSPLHF. Here the CDR3 DNA reads TGTGCCATCGGGGGGGGCGACCCCTCACCCCTCCACTTT.

The gene calls are TRBV5-1 and TRBJ2-1; perhaps TRBD1 as D (5 bases). CDR1 and CDR2 (germline): SGHRS, YFSETQ. Trimming took off 0 bases at V and 2 bases at J, with 6 bases between the two ends. CDR3 length: 14 amino acids. CDR3 bases: TGCGCCAGCAGCTTGGAGGGGCCCTACAATGAGCAGTTCTTC. Amino acids: CASSLEGPYNEQFF.

The CDR3 reads CASSFAGTGDSGEQYF. CDR3 coding DNA: TGTGCCAGCAGCTTCGCCGGGACAGGGGACAGTGGCGAGCAGTACTTC. V is TRBV7-9 and J is TRBJ2-7, with 10 positions matching TRBD1. This CDR3 comprises 16 residues. The ends lost 3 bases at V and 6 bases at J; junction bases unmatched: 11. Germline V gives CDR1 SEHNR, CDR2 FQNEAQ (reference sequence).

The rearrangement links TRBV13 to TRBJ2-2; TRBD2 matches 9 bases. J lost 4 bases, V lost 3 bases, and 6 bases had no gene match. Germline V gene sequence: CDR1 PRHDT, CDR2 FYEKMQ (reference sequence). The CDR3 sequence is 16 residues long. CDR3 bases: TGTGCCAGCAGCTTGGAGCGGGGGGTGGTCACCGGGGAGCTGTTTTTT. Amino acid sequence: CASSLERGVVTGELFF.

V is TRBV10-3 and J is TRBJ1-5; 8 bases are shared with TRBD1. The CDR3 contains 14 residues. Trimming at V came to 3 bases and at J to 4 bases, leaving 2 bases not matched to a gene. Per the germline V gene, CDR1 is ENHRY and CDR2 is SYGVKD. The CDR3 DNA sequence: TGTGCCATCAGTGACAGGGGGCCGAATCAGCCCCAGCATTTT. Translating it yields CAISDRGPNQPQHF.

The chain links TRBV18 to TRBJ2-7; D uncertain. This CDR3 has 14 residues. V lost 0 bases, J lost 2 bases, and 8 bases lay in between. Looked up from germline, CDR1 is KGHSH and CDR2 is LQKENI. The CDR3 sequence: CASSPPDKTYEQYF. DNA for the CDR3: TGTGCCAGCTCACCACCAGACAAGACCTACGAGCAGTACTTC. Full variable domain (outside the CDR3, taken from reference TRBV18 and TRBJ2-7): NAGVMQNPRHLVRRRGQEARLRCSPMKGHSHVYWYRQLPEEGLKFMVYLQKENIIDESGMPKERFSAEFPKEGPSILRIQQVVRGDSAAYFCASSPPDKTYEQYFGPGTRLTVT.

This rearrangement joins TRBV6-5 to TRBJ1-1; D uncertain. Trimming took 2 bases from V and 4 from J, leaving 14 bases between them. The CDR3 runs 15 residues. The germline CDR1 and CDR2 sequences are MNHEY and SVGAGI. Written as DNA, the CDR3 is TGTGCCAGCAGTTACCTCCGGGTTTTGAGCACTGAAGCTTTCTTT. Translating it yields CASSYLRVLSTEAFF.

The rearrangement joins TRBV7-2 to TRBJ1-6; no firm D call. The CDR3 has 12 amino acids. V lost 4 bases and J 10 bases, leaving 8 bases between the germline ends. CDR1 SGHTA and CDR2 FQGNSA come from the germline V gene. In DNA form, the CDR3 reads TGTGCCAGCAGCTCGACAAAATCACCCCTCCACTTT. This sequence encodes CASSSTKSPLHF.

Turning to this clone: An end of the junction does not agree with germline; a read error may underlie this. Different DNA sequences within this sample yield the same CDR3. V and J are TRBV7-2 and TRBJ2-6, with D perhaps TRBD1 (5 bases). The CDR3 runs to 16 residues. Germline assignment: CDR1 SGHTA and CDR2 FQGNSA. CDR3 coding DNA: TGTGCCAGCAGCTTAGCTACAGTCTCTGGGGCCAACGTTCTGACTTTC. Translation: CASSLATVSGANVLTF.

The chain has TRBV7-6 and TRBJ2-5; possibly TRBD1 for D (6 bases). The germline gives CDR1 SGHVS, CDR2 FNYEAQ. The CDR3 loop spans 14 amino acids. V lost 0 bases and J lost 7, with 12 bases in between. The CDR3 sequence: CASSLAPPTGTQYF. CDR3 nucleotide sequence: TGTGCCAGCAGCTTAGCACCTCCGACAGGGACCCAGTACTTC.

V and J are TRBV7-9 and TRBJ2-1; tentatively, D is TRBD1 (6 bases). The V end was cut by 11 bases, the J end by 10 bases, with 18 bases between. The germline gives CDR1 SEHNR, CDR2 FQNEAQ (reference sequence). CDR3 length: 12 amino acids. The CDR3 region is CAAPNGTGEQFF. CDR3 DNA: TGTGCCGCCCCCAACGGCACAGGGGAGCAGTTCTTC.

The DNA of the CDR3 is TGCGCCAGCAGCTTGGATGGGGCCTCTAACTATGGCTACACCTTC. Its protein is CASSLDGASNYGYTF. The rearrangement uses TRBV5-1 and TRBJ1-2; D may be TRBD1 (5 bases). This CDR3 contains 15 residues. The germline V and J ends were trimmed by 0 bases and 0 bases, with 9 bases remaining between them. CDR1 is SGHRS, CDR2 YFSETQ, per germline. Supplemented by reference TRBV5-1 and TRBJ1-2, the full variable domain reads KAGVTQTPRYLIKTRGQQVTLSCSPISGHRSVSWYQQTPGQGLQFLFEYFSETQRNKGNFPGRFSGRQFSNSRSEMNVSTLELGDSALYLCASSLDGASNYGYTFGSGTRLTVV.

V usage is TRBV7-2 and J usage is TRBJ2-1; D may be TRBD1 (6 bases). The CDR3 spans 18 residues. The V gene's germline CDR1 is SGHTA and CDR2 FQGNSA. Trimming left V 1 base short and J 1 base short, with 17 bases between. For the CDR3, the DNA is TGTGCCAGCAGCTTAGGCTTGGGGGCGGGCGATTCCTACAATGAGCAGTTCTTC. This codes for CASSLGLGAGDSYNEQFF.

This CDR3 is CASSDSDGLLTEAFF. CDR3 nucleotides: TGTGCCAGCAGTGACTCCGACGGTTTACTCACTGAAGCTTTCTTT. The genes are TRBV9 and TRBJ1-1; no definite D call. V dropped 5 bases and J dropped 4 bases, with 18 bases sitting between them. The CDR3 runs to 15 residues. From germline, CDR1 is SGDLS and CDR2 YYNGEE.

The genes are TRBV9 and TRBJ2-5; a possible D gene is TRBD2 (5 bases). The CDR3 totals 13 residues. Germline CDR1 is SGDLS and CDR2 is YYNGEE. V dropped 3 bases and J dropped 4 bases, with 10 bases sitting between them. CDR3 residues: CASSGEFLETQYF. The CDR3 nucleotides are TGTGCCAGCAGCGGGGAGTTTTTAGAGACCCAGTACTTC.

This clone appeared a few times. The gene calls are TRBV28 and TRBJ2-7; D call uncertain. This CDR3 has 11 amino acids. Germline V gene data show CDR1 as MDHEN and CDR2 as SYDVKM. V lost 7 bases to trimming and J lost 5 bases, with 9 bases between them. CDR3 loop: CASTYRDEQYF. CDR3 bases: TGTGCCAGCACCTATCGAGACGAGCAGTACTTC.

The chain links TRBV11-2 to TRBJ2-2, with D possibly matching TRBD2 (6 bases). The CDR3 has 18 residues. Germline CDR1 is SGHAT and CDR2 is FQNNGV. Trimming removed 5 bases at V and 0 bases at J, with 19 bases between. CDR3 residues: CASSVILGPGANTGELFF. For the CDR3, the DNA is TGTGCCAGCAGCGTGATTTTAGGGCCGGGGGCGAACACCGGGGAGCTGTTTTTT.

The rearrangement uses TRBV5-5 and TRBJ1-1; D perhaps matches TRBD1 (6 bases). The CDR3 runs to 13 residues. The germline gives CDR1 SGHKS, CDR2 YYEKEE (reference sequence). Trimming took off 4 bases at V and 2 bases at J, with 9 bases between the two ends. This CDR3 is CASSPTGNTEAFF. The CDR3 nucleotides are TGTGCCAGCAGCCCGACAGGTAACACTGAAGCTTTCTTT. The full variable domain, with the rest looked up from reference TRBV5-5 and TRBJ1-1, is DAGVTQSPTHLIKTRGQQVTLRCSPISGHKSVSWYQQVLGQGPQFIFQYYEKEERGRGNFPDRFSARQFPNYSSELNVNALLLGDSALYLCASSPTGNTEAFFGQGTRLTVV.

V is TRBV5-4 and J is TRBJ2-7; 8 bases fit TRBD2. The trim removed 4 bases at V and 7 bases at J, leaving 13 bases unmatched. Germline V CDR1 and CDR2: SGHNT, YYREEE (reference sequence). The CDR3 is 15 residues long. DNA for the CDR3: TGTGCCAGCAGCCACGGGGGGGGTGGACGTTATGAGCAGTACTTC. Its protein is CASSHGGGGRYEQYF.

The chain carries TRBV29-1 and TRBJ2-7; 9 nucleotides agree with TRBD1. J lost 3 bases, V lost 7 bases, and 7 bases had no gene match. CDR3 length: 13 amino acids. Germline V gene data show CDR1 as SQVTM and CDR2 as ANQGSEA. The chain's CDR3 is CSARQGGRYEQYF. Written as DNA, the CDR3 is TGCAGCGCCCGACAGGGGGGACGCTACGAGCAGTACTTC.

V and J are TRBV11-2 and TRBJ2-4; TRBD1 matches at 7 bases. The V gene end was trimmed by 5 bases and the J gene end by 1 base; junction bases not matched to a gene: 8. The CDR3 is 16 residues long. Germline V gene sequence: CDR1 SGHAT, CDR2 FQNNGV. CDR3: CASSPPGGAAKNIQYF. In nucleotides, the CDR3 is TGTGCCAGCAGCCCGCCAGGGGGTGCGGCCAAAAACATTCAGTACTTC.

The rearrangement links TRBV5-6 to TRBJ2-1; TRBD1 matches at 7 bases. CDR1 is SGHDT, CDR2 YYEEEE, per germline. This CDR3 is built from 13 residues. Germline trimming cut 6 bases from V and 10 bases from J; bases unmatched to any gene: 10. The CDR3 here is CASKKTGPREQFF. In DNA, the CDR3 is TGTGCCAGCAAGAAGACAGGGCCTCGGGAGCAGTTCTTC.

The chain uses TRBV5-6 and TRBJ2-7, with 10 bases that match TRBD1. The V gene end was trimmed by 4 bases and the J gene end by 4 bases; junction bases not matched to a gene: 8. This CDR3 has 15 residues. The germline V gene has CDR1 SGHDT and CDR2 YYEEEE. The CDR3 region has the DNA TGTGCCAGCAGCGGAAAGACAGGGGGCGTATACGAGCAGTACTTC. It yields the protein CASSGKTGGVYEQYF.